A selection of T cell receptor beta chains follows, all from one sample in a study of T cells in Graves' hyperthyroidism and ophthalmopathy. MiXCR, run by TCRdb on the multiplex PCR reads, gives a single entry per CDR3 protein. The data show about 380,000 distinct CDR3 sequences, with roughly 13% seen just once and more than 20% held by the top ten. Sequences were obtained from blood. The receptors originated from a man between 25 and 39 years old with Graves' hyperthyroidism that later progressed to Graves' ophthalmopathy. Both conserved end residues are part of each CDR3. D genes are given only for firm matches. Clone size is stated in some rows and not others, as once, few, many or a class when expanded.

v_gene	len	abundance	j_gene	d_gene	CDR3nt	CDR3aa
TRBV11-3	15	NA	TRBJ1-2	NA	TGTGCCAGCAGCTTAGGTATAGGGTTGCCTTATGGCTACACCTTC	CASSLGIGLPYGYTF
TRBV28	14	NA	TRBJ1-5	NA	TGTGCCAGCAGTACCACAGGGTACAATCAGCCCCAGCATTTT	CASSTTGYNQPQHF
TRBV9	14	once	TRBJ2-2	NA	TGTGCCAGCAGCGTAGTGGGGAGCACCGGGGAGCTGTTTTTT	CASSVVGSTGELFF
TRBV27	13	few	TRBJ1-1	NA	TGTGCCAGCAGCCTAAACACCTACACTGAAGCTTTCTTT	CASSLNTYTEAFF
TRBV19	13	few	TRBJ1-5	TRBD1	TGTGCCAGTAAAGACAGGGCGGGACAGCCCCAGCATTTT	CASKDRAGQPQHF
TRBV4-2	12	NA	TRBJ2-1	NA	TGTGCCAGCAGCCAAGATTCAACTAAACAGTTCTTC	CASSQDSTKQFF
TRBV5-6	14	few	TRBJ2-2	NA	TGTGCCAGCAGTTTCGATGTGAACACCGGGGAGCTGTTTTTT	CASSFDVNTGELFF
TRBV5-1	15	many	TRBJ2-5	TRBD2	TGCGCCAGCACTTTTAGCGGGAGGTACCAAGAGACCCAGTACTTC	CASTFSGRYQETQYF
TRBV28	15	many	TRBJ1-2	NA	TGTGCCAGCAGTTTAGGTGGGACAACGGTTTTTGGCTACACCTTC	CASSLGGTTVFGYTF
TRBV24-1	16	many	TRBJ2-2	TRBD1	TGTGCCACCAGTGATGCGGACAGGGGTCGGACCGGGGAGCTGTTTTTT	CATSDADRGRTGELFF
TRBV5-1	15	many	TRBJ2-7	NA	TGCGCCAGCAGCTTGGTCGGGGGATTAGGGCACGAGCAGTACTTC	CASSLVGGLGHEQYF
TRBV9	13	NA	TRBJ1-2	TRBD1	TGTGCCAGCAGCGTCCGGGACAGGGGAGGCTACACCTTC	CASSVRDRGGYTF
TRBV27	17	few	TRBJ2-7	TRBD2	TGTGCCAGCAGTTCAACCCCTCTAGCGGGGGGGCCCTACGAGCAGTACTTC	CASSSTPLAGGPYEQYF
TRBV3-1	14	NA	TRBJ1-3	TRBD1	TGTGCCAGCAGCCAACGGGACAGGTGGGCTCACATATATTTT	CASSQRDRWAHIYF
TRBV6-9	13	NA	TRBJ2-7	NA	TGTGCCAGCAGTTCCCATCGTGGGGCCGAGCAGTACTTC	CASSSHRGAEQYF
TRBV3-1	11	many	TRBJ1-2	TRBD1	TGTGCCAGCAGCTGGGACAGTGGCTACACCTTC	CASSWDSGYTF
TRBV9	19	NA	TRBJ2-2	TRBD1	TGTGCCAGCAGCGTAGCTACGGACAGGGAAGGCTTGGACACCGGGGAGCTGTTTTTT	CASSVATDREGLDTGELFF
TRBV3-1	14	many	TRBJ1-2	TRBD1	TGTGCCAGCAGCCCGACAGGGTCGACCTATGGCTACACCTTC	CASSPTGSTYGYTF
TRBV9	17	many	TRBJ2-7	NA	TGTGCCAGCAGCGTAGTCTCAACCGGGGCTGAGCTGAACGAGCAGTACTTC	CASSVVSTGAELNEQYF
TRBV12-3/TRBV12-4	14	many	TRBJ1-1	TRBD1	TGTGCCAGCAGTTCGAGACAGGGTACGACTGAAGCTTTCTTT	CASSSRQGTTEAFF